This T cell receptor (beta chain) derives from a study of blood T cell repertoires in COVID-19. Two consecutive negative NP/OP PCR tests, clearance, or resolved symptoms defined Cohort 3 recovery. This table comes from immunoSEQ multiplex PCR, and its TCRdb copy is limited to in-frame clones, with some not included. The repertoire includes some 390,000 clones, 89% of them detected once, and about 1.7% sits in the top ten. The CDR3 consists of 17 residues. The V gene end was trimmed by 5 bases and the J gene end by 7 bases; junction bases not matched to a gene: 11. The germline gives CDR1 MGHRA, CDR2 YSYEKL.

This TCR was sampled from a woman in her thirties who had recovered from COVID-19. The rearrangement links TRBV4-1 to TRBJ2-1; 13 bases align to TRBD2. The sequenced sample consisted of PBMCs or T cells enriched from blood (not recorded which). The CDR3 region has the DNA TGCGCCAGCAGCTCGGGACTAGCGGGACCTCCCTGGAATGAGCAGTTCTTC. It specifies CASSSGLAGPPWNEQFF.